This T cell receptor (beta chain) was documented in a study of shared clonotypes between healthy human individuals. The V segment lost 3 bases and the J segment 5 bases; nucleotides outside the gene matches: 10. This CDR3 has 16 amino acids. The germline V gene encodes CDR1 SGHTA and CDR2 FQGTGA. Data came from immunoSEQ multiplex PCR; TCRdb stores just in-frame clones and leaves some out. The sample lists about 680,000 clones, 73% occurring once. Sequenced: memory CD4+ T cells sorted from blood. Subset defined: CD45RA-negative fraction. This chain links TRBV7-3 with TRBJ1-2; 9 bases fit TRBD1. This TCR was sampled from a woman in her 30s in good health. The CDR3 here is CASSFDRGNKGYGYTF. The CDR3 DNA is TGTGCCAGCAGCTTCGACAGGGGGAACAAGGGATATGGCTACACCTTC.